This T cell receptor (beta chain) stems from a study of shared clonotypes between healthy human individuals. Across the study: Donor ages ranged 18 to 49 years: a couple of women, a few men.

The CDR3 is 17 residues long. The J segment lost 9 bases and the V segment lost 3 bases, leaving 15 bases of the junction unmatched. Germline CDR1 LNHDA, CDR2 SQIVND (reference sequence). Deep was the level used in running the assay. Genomic DNA from each subset was divided evenly over several immunoSEQ plates. TCRdb keeps only in-frame clones here, not all; method: immunoSEQ multiplex PCR. The sample lists 1.6 million or so clones, approximately 98.5% occurring once. This clonotype was sampled from a man younger than 40 in good health. Material: naive CD4+ T cells sorted from blood. Documented subset: CD45RA+ positively selected. The chain uses TRBV19 and TRBJ2-1, with 9 bases aligning to TRBD2. The CDR3 bases are TGTGCCAGTAGTATTATGGCTAGCGGGGTATGGCTTCCTGAGCAGTTCTTC. The encoded protein is CASSIMASGVWLPEQFF.